A selection of T cell receptor beta chains follows, all from one sample in a study of shared clonotypes between healthy human individuals. The repertoire was sequenced with immunoSEQ multiplex PCR; TCRdb's copy has only in-frame clones and lacks some. The sample lists some 2,100,000 clones, 93% occurring once. The sequenced sample was naive CD8+ T cells from PBMCs. These TCRs come from a man aged 18 to 29 in good health. Some clones in this sample may be carry-over from other donors' samples. Each CDR3 is given with its conserved first and last residue. A row's size may be missing; if present it is once, few, many or a size class.

V: TRBV4-2
size: -
CDR3: CASSQEHEQSTYEQYF

V: TRBV19
size: -
CDR3: CASSIDRRSDRAYSNQPQHF

V: TRBV9
size: once
CDR3: CASSIQPRGAGANVLTF

V: TRBV28
size: -
CDR3: CASSFKGPLSYEQYF

V: TRBV29-1
size: -
CDR3: CSVVGRGYNEQFF

V: TRBV9
size: -
CDR3: CASSVSSGRDNEQFF

V: TRBV28
size: -
CDR3: CASSSVSNEQFF

V: TRBV28
size: once
CDR3: CASSTGQGRTDTQYF

V: TRBV10-3
size: -
CDR3: CAISGNRTRYGYTF

V: TRBV30
size: -
CDR3: CAWRTGGPYEQYF

V: TRBV19
size: -
CDR3: CASSTPGQHYEQYF

V: TRBV27
size: -
CDR3: CASSPSTGQHYYEQYF

V: TRBV28
size: -
CDR3: CASIQYRGSTGELFF

V: TRBV27
size: -
CDR3: CASSFTEYNEQFF

V: TRBV10-3
size: once
CDR3: CAIRATGELFF

V: TRBV5-5
size: -
CDR3: CASSLRTVGYEQYF

V: TRBV29-1
size: -
CDR3: CSVEGAPYEQYF

V: TRBV7-3
size: -
CDR3: CASSPSGRAYEQYF